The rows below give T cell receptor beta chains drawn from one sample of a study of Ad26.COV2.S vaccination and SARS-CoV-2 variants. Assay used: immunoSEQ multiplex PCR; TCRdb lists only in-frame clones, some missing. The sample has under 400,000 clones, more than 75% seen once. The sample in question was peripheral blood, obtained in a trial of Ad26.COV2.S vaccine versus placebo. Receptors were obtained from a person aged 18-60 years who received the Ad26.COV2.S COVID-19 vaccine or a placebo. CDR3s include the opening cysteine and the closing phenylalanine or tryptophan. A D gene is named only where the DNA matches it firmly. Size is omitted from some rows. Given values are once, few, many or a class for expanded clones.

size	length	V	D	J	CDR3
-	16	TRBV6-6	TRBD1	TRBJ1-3	CASSYGAGGYGNTIYF
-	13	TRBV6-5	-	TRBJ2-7	CASSPRLVSEQYF
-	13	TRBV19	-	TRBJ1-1	CATKDTLNTEAFF
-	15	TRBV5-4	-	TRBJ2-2	CASSLGDPNTGELFF
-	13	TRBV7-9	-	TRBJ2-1	CASTQALRGEQFF
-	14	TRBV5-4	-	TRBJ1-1	CASSSDPPGAEAFF
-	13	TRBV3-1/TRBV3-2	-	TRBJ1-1	CASSQVGSTEAFF
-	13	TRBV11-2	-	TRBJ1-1	CASSLWGNTEAFF
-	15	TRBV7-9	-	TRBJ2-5	CASSPRRGPQETQYF
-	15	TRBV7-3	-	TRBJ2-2	CASSLGGPITGELFF
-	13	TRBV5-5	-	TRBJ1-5	CASSLSIREPQHF
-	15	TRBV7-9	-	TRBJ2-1	CASSLAGHSYNEQFF
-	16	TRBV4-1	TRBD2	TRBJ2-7	CASSQEEGTSGYEQYF
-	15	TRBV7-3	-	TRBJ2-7	CASSLGPGSSYEQYF
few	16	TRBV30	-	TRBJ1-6	CAWSVPRTVYNSPLHF
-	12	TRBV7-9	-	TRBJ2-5	CAPGSLQETQYF
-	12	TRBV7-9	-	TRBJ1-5	CASSQANQPQHF
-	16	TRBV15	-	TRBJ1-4	CATSRLSTPGKEKLFF
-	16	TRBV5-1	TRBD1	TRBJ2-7	CASSSTFRDRGTEQYF
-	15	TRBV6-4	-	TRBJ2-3	CASRLAPPRTDTQYF
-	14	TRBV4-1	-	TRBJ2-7	CASSHGTDSYEQYF
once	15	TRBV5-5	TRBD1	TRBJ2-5	CASSEDRAGQETQYF
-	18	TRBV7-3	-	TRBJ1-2	CASSLTPHRDTTGRGYTF
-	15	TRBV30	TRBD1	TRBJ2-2	CAWSTGGGYTGELFF
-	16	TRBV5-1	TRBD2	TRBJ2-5	CASSLGGLAAQETQYF
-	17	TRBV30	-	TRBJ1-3	CAWSSKGRPSSGNTIYF
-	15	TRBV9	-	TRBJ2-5	CASSEQGGGPETQYF
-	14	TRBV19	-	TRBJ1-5	CASSIFRVNQPQHF
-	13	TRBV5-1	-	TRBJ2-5	CASSLGLQETQYF
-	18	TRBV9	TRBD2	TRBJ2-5	CASSVAPISRGDQETQYF
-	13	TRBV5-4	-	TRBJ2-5	CASSLYNQETQYF
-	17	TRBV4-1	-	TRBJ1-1	CASSQRVIRGGNTEAFF
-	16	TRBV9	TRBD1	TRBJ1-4	CASSVGPRQGDEKLFF
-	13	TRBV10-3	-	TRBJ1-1	CAISPAVNTEAFF
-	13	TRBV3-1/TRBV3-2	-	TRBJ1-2	CASKSEGVYGYTF
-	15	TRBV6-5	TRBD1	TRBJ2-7	CASSTGTVPSYEQYF
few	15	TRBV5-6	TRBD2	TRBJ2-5	CASSPGTSGRETQYF
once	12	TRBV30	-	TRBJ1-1	CAWIGSASEAFF
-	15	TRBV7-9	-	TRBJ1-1	CASSLAGLMNTEAFF
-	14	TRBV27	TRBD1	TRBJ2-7	CASSPLTGGNEQYF